These 30 T cell receptor beta chains originate from one sample sequenced in a study of blood T cell repertoires in COVID-19. The repertoire was sequenced with immunoSEQ multiplex PCR; TCRdb's copy has only in-frame clones and lacks some. The data contain about 150,000 clones, 75% to 95% of them singletons. Material: peripheral blood. These receptors originate from a man aged 45-65 years with acute or convalescent COVID-19.

The chain links TRBV7-2 to TRBJ1-6; D remains ambiguous. From germline, CDR1 is SGHTA and CDR2 FQGNSA. The V end was cut by 3 bases, the J end by 6 bases, with 9 bases between. The CDR3 is 14 amino acids. This CDR3 is CASSFGQVNSPLHF. The CDR3 DNA sequence: TGTGCCAGCAGCTTTGGGCAGGTTAATTCACCCCTCCACTTT.

The V and J genes are TRBV24-1 and TRBJ2-1, with TRBD1 matching 8 bases. V lost 5 bases to trimming and J lost 9 bases; unmatched junction nucleotides: 2. Per the germline V gene, CDR1 is KGHDR and CDR2 is SFDVKD. The length of the CDR3 is 12 residues. The CDR3 loop is CATSGDRGEQFF. CDR3 in DNA: TGTGCCACCAGTGGTGACAGGGGTGAGCAGTTCTTC.

V is TRBV4-2 and J is TRBJ1-1, with a tentative D call TRBD1 (5 bases). Germline V gives CDR1 LGHNA, CDR2 YNFKEQ. The length of the CDR3 is 14 residues. V shed 1 base and J shed 1 base, with 7 bases lying between them. The CDR3 loop is CASSQGGENTEAFF. CDR3 coding DNA: TGTGCCAGCAGCCAAGGGGGGGAGAACACTGAAGCTTTCTTT.

This chain uses TRBV7-2 with TRBJ2-3; no clear D gene. This CDR3 comprises 12 residues. Germline CDR1 reads SGHTA; CDR2 reads FQGNSA. V gave up 4 bases and J gave up 6 bases, with 8 bases separating them. The CDR3: CASSSYSDTQYF. In nucleotides, the CDR3 is TGTGCCAGCAGCTCATACAGTGATACGCAGTATTTT.

V gene TRBV27 combines with J gene TRBJ1-4, with 10 bases fitting TRBD1. The CDR3 is made up of 14 amino acids. The V gene's germline CDR1 is MNHEY and CDR2 SMNVEV (reference sequence). J was trimmed by 8 bases and V by 5 bases; bases with no gene match: 5. In DNA form, the CDR3 reads TGTGCCAGCAGTCCCCGGGACAGGGGAGAAAAACTGTTTTTT. This translates into CASSPRDRGEKLFF.

The chain employs TRBV10-3 and TRBJ1-1, with no clear D. CDR1 ENHRY and CDR2 SYGVKD come from the germline V gene. There are 14 residues in the CDR3. V lost 10 bases, J lost 1 base, and 16 bases lay in between. The DNA of the CDR3 is TGTGCCACTGGGCCCGGAGGAGGGAACACTGAAGCTTTCTTT. The encoded protein is CATGPGGGNTEAFF.

The rearrangement uses TRBV19 and TRBJ1-2; tentatively, D is TRBD1 (5 bases). This CDR3 spans 14 amino acids. Between the trimmed V and J ends, which lost 3 bases and 5 bases, there was a span of 13 bases. CDR1 and CDR2 from the germline V gene are LNHDA and SQIVND (reference sequence). The CDR3 loop reads CASSMAGPAYGYTF. CDR3 bases: TGTGCCAGTAGTATGGCGGGGCCCGCGTATGGCTACACCTTC.

The V gene is TRBV29-1, the J gene TRBJ2-2; 8 nucleotides align to TRBD1. Germline V gives CDR1 SQVTM, CDR2 ANQGSEA. Losses at the gene ends were 3 bases for V and 3 bases for J; bases not matched to a gene: 3. This CDR3 region has 14 residues. CDR3 nucleotides: TGCAGCGTTGATCACAGGGGGGACACCGGGGAGCTGTTTTTT. This translates into CSVDHRGDTGELFF.

The genes are TRBV7-3 and TRBJ2-3; 8 nucleotides align to TRBD2. The trim removed 2 bases at V and 5 bases at J, leaving 3 bases unmatched. This CDR3 region has 14 residues. Germline CDR1 reads SGHTA; CDR2 reads FQGTGA. CDR3 residues: CASSLDGRGDTQYF. The CDR3, as DNA: TGTGCCAGCAGCTTAGACGGGAGGGGAGATACGCAGTATTTT.

The chain has TRBV5-4 and TRBJ1-4; D unresolved. Deletions cut 0 bases from V and 5 bases from J, with 8 bases between. From germline, CDR1 is SGHNT and CDR2 YYREEE (reference sequence). The CDR3 contains 14 residues. The CDR3 bases are TGTGCCAGCAGCTTGGGAGGCAGAAATGAAAAACTGTTTTTT. Protein product: CASSLGGRNEKLFF.

The genes are TRBV9 and TRBJ1-6; the D is unclear. CDR3 length: 16 residues. In germline, CDR1 is SGDLS, CDR2 YYNGEE. V was trimmed by 0 bases and J by 10 bases, leaving 17 bases between them. The CDR3 DNA follows: TGTGCCAGCAGCGTAGAGGAGGACGACTTGGGATCACCCCTCCACTTT. It yields the protein CASSVEEDDLGSPLHF.

V and J are TRBV28 and TRBJ1-5; 8 nucleotides line up with TRBD1. CDR3 length equals 12 residues. V was clipped by 5 bases and J by 10 bases; unmatched bases: 4. Germline V gene lookup returns CDR1 MDHEN and CDR2 SYDVKM. This CDR3 is CASSGQGLPQHF. The DNA for the CDR3 is TGTGCCAGCAGTGGACAGGGATTACCCCAGCATTTT.

The V gene is TRBV27, the J gene TRBJ1-6; 8 positions match TRBD1. Germline CDR1 reads MNHEY; CDR2 reads SMNVEV (reference sequence). This CDR3 has 18 amino acids. The ends lost 5 bases at V and 6 bases at J; junction bases unmatched: 15. CDR3 nucleotide sequence: TGTGCCAGCAGTGACCTCGGGTGGCAGGGGGCACGTAATTCACCCCTCCACTTT. The encoded protein is CASSDLGWQGARNSPLHF.

This sequence joins TRBV4-2 and TRBJ2-2; D remains ambiguous. This CDR3 is 12 amino acids long. Looked up from germline, CDR1 is LGHNA and CDR2 is YNFKEQ. Trimming stripped 5 bases from V and 7 bases from J, with 8 bases between. The CDR3: CASSGEFGELFF. Here the CDR3 DNA reads TGTGCCAGCAGCGGAGAGTTCGGGGAGCTGTTTTTT.

The chain links TRBV15 to TRBJ2-3; 7 nucleotides agree with TRBD2. Trimming at V came to 11 bases and at J to 1 base, leaving 9 bases not matched to a gene. The CDR3 runs to 14 residues. CDR1 and CDR2 (germline): LNHNV, YYDKDF (reference sequence). The CDR3 coding sequence is TGTGCCGCGGGGACTACCGACGGCACAGATACGCAGTATTTT. This encodes CAAGTTDGTDTQYF.

V usage is TRBV29-1 and J usage is TRBJ2-7; 11 bases line up with TRBD1. Germline loops: CDR1 SQVTM, CDR2 ANQGSEA. The V segment lost 3 bases and the J segment 5 bases; nucleotides outside the gene matches: 21. This CDR3 comprises 19 residues. The CDR3 region has the DNA TGCAGCGTTGATCTCTCGGGACAGGGGGGATTGTTAGCGGGGAACGAGCAGTACTTC. Its translation: CSVDLSGQGGLLAGNEQYF.

The chain employs TRBV7-9 and TRBJ1-4, with 9 bases that match TRBD1. CDR1 is SEHNR and CDR2 is FQNEAQ in the germline V gene (reference sequence). V trimming: 5 bases; J trimming: 5 bases; junction bases outside the gene matches: 6. This CDR3 has 15 amino acids. CDR3 DNA sequence: TGTGCCAGCAGCCACTCCGGGACAGGGAATGAAAAACTGTTTTTT. Protein product: CASSHSGTGNEKLFF.

V gene TRBV28 combines with J gene TRBJ1-2; D is possibly TRBD1 (5 bases). The length of the CDR3 is 12 residues. Germline loops: CDR1 MDHEN, CDR2 SYDVKM. Between the trimmed V and J ends, which lost 5 bases and 5 bases, there was a span of 9 bases. Here the CDR3 DNA reads TGTGCCAGCAGTAGGGCAGGGTATGGCTACACCTTC. This translates into CASSRAGYGYTF.

Only a few counts were recorded for this clone. The rearrangement uses TRBV7-7 and TRBJ2-7; D possibly corresponds to TRBD1 (6 bases). Germline CDR1 is SSHAT and CDR2 is FNYEAQ (reference sequence). CDR3 size: 15 residues. Trimming pared 5 bases from V and 5 bases from J, leaving 19 bases between. The CDR3 DNA reads as TGTGCCAGCAGCGACACCGGGACACCTTCTCACGAGCAGTACTTC. This codes for CASSDTGTPSHEQYF.

The chain uses TRBV2 and TRBJ2-7; 10 bases fit TRBD1. The CDR3 sequence is 15 residues long. V was pared by 6 bases and J by 4 bases, with 9 bases of the junction left unmatched. Germline V gene lookup returns CDR1 SNHLY and CDR2 FYNNEI. CDR3 sequence (DNA): TGTGCCAGCAGCTCCGGACAGGGGGAGATGTACGAGCAGTACTTC. Protein: CASSSGQGEMYEQYF. Complete variable domain (other parts from reference TRBV2 and TRBJ2-7): EPEVTQTPSHQVTQMGQEVILRCVPISNHLYFYWYRQILGQKVEFLVSFYNNEISEKSEIFDDQFSVERPDGSNFTLKIRSTKLEDSAMYFCASSSGQGEMYEQYFGPGTRLTVT.

The chain carries TRBV15 and TRBJ1-1, with D uncertain. This CDR3 has 16 amino acids. Germline CDR1 is LNHNV and CDR2 is YYDKDF (reference sequence). The V gene lost 0 bases and the J gene lost 3 bases, with 14 bases spanning the gap. The CDR3 loop is CATSRDIVVGDTEAFF. Here the CDR3 DNA reads TGTGCCACCAGCAGAGACATCGTTGTGGGCGACACTGAAGCTTTCTTT.

V is TRBV5-1 and J is TRBJ1-6; TRBD1 might be the D (5 bases). The CDR3 spans 14 residues. V shed 4 bases and J shed 7 bases, with 12 bases lying between them. In germline, CDR1 is SGHRS, CDR2 YFSETQ. The CDR3 coding sequence is TGCGCCAGCAGCAATCAGGGTGGGAATTCACCCCTCCACTTT. As protein: CASSNQGGNSPLHF.

The V gene is TRBV2, the J gene TRBJ2-3; 14 bases align to TRBD2. In germline, CDR1 is SNHLY, CDR2 FYNNEI. This CDR3 is built from 15 residues. Trimming took 6 bases from V and 4 from J; bases not matched to a gene: 3. In DNA, the CDR3 is TGTGCCAGCAGCGGGACTAGCGGGAGTTCAGATACGCAGTATTTT. This gives the protein CASSGTSGSSDTQYF.

The gene calls are TRBV11-2 and TRBJ2-3, with 8 bases lining up with TRBD1. Germline CDR1 reads SGHAT; CDR2 reads FQNNGV. The CDR3 covers 18 residues. Trimming took 6 bases from V and 4 from J; bases not matched to a gene: 18. CDR3: CASREPTNRGLRSDTQYF. The CDR3 DNA reads as TGTGCCAGCAGAGAACCCACCAACAGGGGGTTGAGGTCAGATACGCAGTATTTT.

This chain connects TRBV19 to TRBJ1-5, with 9 bases fitting TRBD1. Germline assignment: CDR1 LNHDA and CDR2 SQIVND (reference sequence). This CDR3 has 16 residues. V lost 5 bases to trimming and J lost 2 bases; unmatched junction nucleotides: 7. The CDR3 loop is CASSPRQGEGNQPQHF. DNA of the CDR3: TGTGCCAGTAGTCCCAGACAGGGGGAAGGCAATCAGCCCCAGCATTTT.

In this sample, this clone turned up once. The chain is built from TRBV6-2 or TRBV6-3 and TRBJ2-1, with TRBD2 matching 11 bases. In germline, CDR1 is MNHEY, CDR2 SVGEGT. This CDR3 spans 14 amino acids. The ends lost 0 bases at V and 9 bases at J; junction bases unmatched: 1. CDR3 amino acids: CASSYSGLAVEQFF. CDR3 bases: TGTGCCAGCAGTTACTCGGGACTAGCGGTTGAGCAGTTCTTC.

The chain joins TRBV30 to TRBJ1-2; TRBD1 agrees at 7 bases. The CDR3 runs 12 residues. CDR1 and CDR2 (germline): GTSNPN, SVGIG (reference sequence). After removal of 4 bases from V and 6 bases from J, the junction contained 5 bases not matched to a gene. CDR3 in DNA: TGTGCCTGGATGACAGGGCTCAATGGCTACACCTTC. It yields the protein CAWMTGLNGYTF.

The CDR3 sequence: CASKNRVNTEAFF. CDR3 sequence (DNA): TGTGCCAGTAAGAACAGGGTGAACACTGAAGCTTTCTTT. The V call is TRBV19, the J call TRBJ1-1; possible D gene TRBD1, 6 bases. The CDR3 is made up of 13 amino acids. CDR1 is LNHDA, CDR2 SQIVND, per germline (reference sequence). Trimming cost V 7 bases and J 0 bases, with 9 bases left between them.

The chain recombines TRBV3-1 (or the pseudogene TRBV3-2) with TRBJ2-7, with TRBD2 identical over 7 bases. Germline V gene lookup returns CDR1 LGHDT and CDR2 YNNKEL (reference sequence). Losses at the gene ends were 3 bases for V and 3 bases for J; bases not matched to a gene: 5. This CDR3 has 14 residues. CDR3 sequence reads: CASSQTAGIYEQYF. The CDR3 DNA is TGTGCCAGCAGCCAGACAGCGGGAATCTACGAGCAGTACTTC.

The chain is built from TRBV11-2 and TRBJ2-6; no reliable D call. The V gene lost 6 bases and the J gene lost 0 bases, with 9 bases spanning the gap. CDR1 SGHAT and CDR2 FQNNGV come from the germline V gene. CDR3 size: 15 residues. CDR3 protein: CASSLATSGANVLTF. The DNA for the CDR3 is TGTGCCAGCAGTCTGGCAACCTCTGGGGCCAACGTCCTGACTTTC.